This TCR beta chain comes out of a study of T-cell memory formation after mild COVID-19. Across the whole study: Clusters were largely donor specific.

TCRalpha and TCRbeta libraries used 5'RACE with constant-segment primers and UMIs. Via MiXCR, TCRdb re-called the 5' RACE reads, giving one row per CDR3 protein. The table lists about 190,000 distinct CDR3 sequences, about 18% of them singletons. In regard to this clonotype: Its antigen is not known. It is unclear where the CDR3 begins or ends on the DNA, so no DNA is shown, and the CDR3 is as TCRdb lists it.

Study observations and caveats: Among clones contracting day 15 to 85, CD4/CD8 was balanced, whereas later expanders leaned CD4+. A subset of responding clones appeared in pre-infection memory, suggesting cross-reactive memory joined.

This sequence originates from an adult woman who had mild COVID-19 (a few samples of this study predate the infection). Cell type and time point are not known. The sample comprised PBMCs or a T cell subset sorted from them (not recorded which).

CDR3 protein: CSARDFASGTGGTEVFF. This chain connects TRBV20-1 to TRBJ1-1; the table gives TRBD1 as D, unverified against the DNA. Inclusive of both ends, the CDR3 amounts to 17 amino acids. The germline CDR1 and CDR2 sequences are DFQATT and SNEGSKA (reference sequence).